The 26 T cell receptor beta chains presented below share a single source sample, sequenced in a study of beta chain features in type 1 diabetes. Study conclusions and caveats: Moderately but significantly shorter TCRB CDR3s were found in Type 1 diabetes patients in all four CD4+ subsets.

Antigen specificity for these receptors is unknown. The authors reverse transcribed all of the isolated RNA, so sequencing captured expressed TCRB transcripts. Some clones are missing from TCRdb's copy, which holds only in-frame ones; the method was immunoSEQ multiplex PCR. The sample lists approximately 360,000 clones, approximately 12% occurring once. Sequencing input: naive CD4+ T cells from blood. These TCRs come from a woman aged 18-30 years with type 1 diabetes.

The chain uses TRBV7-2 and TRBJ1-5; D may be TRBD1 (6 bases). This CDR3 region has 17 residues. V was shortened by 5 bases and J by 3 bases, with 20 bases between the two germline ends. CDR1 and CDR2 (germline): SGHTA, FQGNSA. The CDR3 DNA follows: TGTGCCAGCAGCCGAACGAGGGCGGGGGGCGACAATCAGCCCCAGCATTTT. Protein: CASSRTRAGGDNQPQHF.

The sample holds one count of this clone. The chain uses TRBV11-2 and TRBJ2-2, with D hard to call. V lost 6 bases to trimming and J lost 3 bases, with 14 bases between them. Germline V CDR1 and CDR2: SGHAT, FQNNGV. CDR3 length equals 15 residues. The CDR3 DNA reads TGTGCCAGCAGTAAAGGTAGCCATGACACCGGGGAGCTGTTTTTT. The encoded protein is CASSKGSHDTGELFF.

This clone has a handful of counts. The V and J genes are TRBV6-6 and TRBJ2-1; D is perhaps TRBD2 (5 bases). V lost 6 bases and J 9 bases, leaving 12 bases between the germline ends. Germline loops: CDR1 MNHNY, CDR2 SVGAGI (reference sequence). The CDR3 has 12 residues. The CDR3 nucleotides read TGTGCCAGCAGCCTCCCTGAGGGTGAGCAGTTCTTC. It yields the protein CASSLPEGEQFF.

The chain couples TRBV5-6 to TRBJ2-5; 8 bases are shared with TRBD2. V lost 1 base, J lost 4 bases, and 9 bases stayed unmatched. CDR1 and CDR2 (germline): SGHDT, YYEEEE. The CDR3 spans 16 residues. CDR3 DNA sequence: TGTGCCAGCAGCTTGATGTTCGCGGGGGGATCAGAGACCCAGTACTTC. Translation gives CASSLMFAGGSETQYF.

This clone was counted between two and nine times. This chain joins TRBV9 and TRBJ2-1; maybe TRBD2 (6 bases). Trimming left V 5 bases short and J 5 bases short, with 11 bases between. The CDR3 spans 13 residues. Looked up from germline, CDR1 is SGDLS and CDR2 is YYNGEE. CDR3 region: CASSRLANNEQFF. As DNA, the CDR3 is TGTGCCAGCAGTAGGCTAGCGAACAATGAGCAGTTCTTC. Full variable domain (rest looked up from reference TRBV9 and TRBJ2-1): DSGVTQTPKHLITATGQRVTLRCSPRSGDLSVYWYQQSLDQGLQFLIQYYNGEERAKGNILERFSAQQFPDLHSELNLSSLELGDSALYFCASSRLANNEQFFGPGTRLTVL.

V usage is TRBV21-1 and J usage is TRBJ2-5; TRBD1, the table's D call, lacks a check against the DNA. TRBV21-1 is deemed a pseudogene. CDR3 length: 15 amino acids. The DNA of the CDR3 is TGTGCCAGCAGCAAAAAAGGACAGTATCAAGAGACCCAGTACTTC. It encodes CASSKKGQYQETQYF.

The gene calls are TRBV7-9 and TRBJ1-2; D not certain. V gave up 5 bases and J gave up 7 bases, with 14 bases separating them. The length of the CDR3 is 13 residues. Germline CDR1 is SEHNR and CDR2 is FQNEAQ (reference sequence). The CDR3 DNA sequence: TGTGCCAGCAGCCTATCATCCCCTGGTGGCTACACCTTC. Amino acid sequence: CASSLSSPGGYTF.

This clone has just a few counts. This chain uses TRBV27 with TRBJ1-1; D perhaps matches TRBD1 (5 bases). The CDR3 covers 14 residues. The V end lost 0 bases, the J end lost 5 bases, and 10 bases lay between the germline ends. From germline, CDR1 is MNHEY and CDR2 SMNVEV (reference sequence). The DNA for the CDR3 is TGTGCCAGCAGTTTATCCGGGGGGGAGACTGAAGCTTTCTTT. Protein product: CASSLSGGETEAFF.

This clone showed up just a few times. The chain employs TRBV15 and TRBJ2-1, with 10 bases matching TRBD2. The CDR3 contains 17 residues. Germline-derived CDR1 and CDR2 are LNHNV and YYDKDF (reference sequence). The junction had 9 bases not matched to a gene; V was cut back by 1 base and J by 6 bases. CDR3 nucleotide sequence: TGTGCCACCAGCAGAGGTGGACTAGCGGCCCGCGCCAATGAGCAGTTCTTC. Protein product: CATSRGGLAARANEQFF.

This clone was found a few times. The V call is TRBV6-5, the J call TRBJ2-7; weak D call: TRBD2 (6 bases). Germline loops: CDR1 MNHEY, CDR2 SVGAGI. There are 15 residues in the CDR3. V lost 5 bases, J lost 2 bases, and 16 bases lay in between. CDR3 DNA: TGTGCCAGCAGTAGGCTCCCGGGGGTGCCCTACGAGCAGTACTTC. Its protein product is CASSRLPGVPYEQYF.

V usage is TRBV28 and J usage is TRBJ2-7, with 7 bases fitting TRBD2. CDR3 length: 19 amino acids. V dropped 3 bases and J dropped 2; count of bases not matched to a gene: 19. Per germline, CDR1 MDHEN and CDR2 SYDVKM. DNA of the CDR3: TGTGCCAGCAGTTTTAATTTGCGGCTAGCGGAACCTCTGGCCTACGAGCAGTACTTC. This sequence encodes CASSFNLRLAEPLAYEQYF.

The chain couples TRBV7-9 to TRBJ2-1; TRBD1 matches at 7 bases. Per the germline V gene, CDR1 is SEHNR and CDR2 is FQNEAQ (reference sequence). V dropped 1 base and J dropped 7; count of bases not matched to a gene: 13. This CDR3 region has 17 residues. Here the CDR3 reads CASSLVVITGEINEQFF. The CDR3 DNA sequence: TGTGCCAGCAGCTTAGTAGTTATAACAGGGGAGATTAATGAGCAGTTCTTC.

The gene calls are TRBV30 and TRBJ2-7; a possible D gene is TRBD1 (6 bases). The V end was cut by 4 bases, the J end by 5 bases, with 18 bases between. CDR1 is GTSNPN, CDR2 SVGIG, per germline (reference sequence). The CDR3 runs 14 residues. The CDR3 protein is CAWTRGQLSHEQYF. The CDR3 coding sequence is TGTGCCTGGACCCGAGGACAGTTGTCCCACGAGCAGTACTTC.

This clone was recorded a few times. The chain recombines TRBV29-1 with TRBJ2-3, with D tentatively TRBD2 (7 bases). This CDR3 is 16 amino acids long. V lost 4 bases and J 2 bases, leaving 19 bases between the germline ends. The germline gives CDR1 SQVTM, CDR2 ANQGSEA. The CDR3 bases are TGCAGCGTTGTGGGGGGGGCGGGGGAGTTCACAGATACGCAGTATTTT. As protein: CSVVGGAGEFTDTQYF.

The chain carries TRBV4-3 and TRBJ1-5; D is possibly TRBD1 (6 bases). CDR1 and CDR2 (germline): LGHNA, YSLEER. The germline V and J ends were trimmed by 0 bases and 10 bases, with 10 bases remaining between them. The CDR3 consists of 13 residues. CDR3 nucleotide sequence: TGCGCCAGCAGCCAAGATCGGGGGGGCCCCCAGCATTTT. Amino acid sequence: CASSQDRGGPQHF.

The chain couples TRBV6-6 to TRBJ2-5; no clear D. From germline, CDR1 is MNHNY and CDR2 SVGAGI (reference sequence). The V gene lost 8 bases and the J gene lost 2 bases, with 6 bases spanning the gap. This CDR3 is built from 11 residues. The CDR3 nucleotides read TGTGCCAGCGCGAGGCAAGAGACCCAGTACTTC. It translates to CASARQETQYF.

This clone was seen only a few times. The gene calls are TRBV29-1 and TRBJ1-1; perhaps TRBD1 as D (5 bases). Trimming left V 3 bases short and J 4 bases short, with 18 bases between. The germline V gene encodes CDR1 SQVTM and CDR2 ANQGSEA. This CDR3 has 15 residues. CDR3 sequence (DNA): TGCAGCGTTGATGGTCGTGGGGGGGGAGGCACTGAAGCTTTCTTT. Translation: CSVDGRGGGGTEAFF.

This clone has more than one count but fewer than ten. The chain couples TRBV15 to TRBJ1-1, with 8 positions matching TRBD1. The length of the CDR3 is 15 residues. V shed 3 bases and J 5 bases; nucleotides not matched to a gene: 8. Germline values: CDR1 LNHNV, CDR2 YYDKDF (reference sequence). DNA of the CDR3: TGTGCCACCAGCAGCGGCGGACAGGGTGGTACTGAAGCTTTCTTT. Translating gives CATSSGGQGGTEAFF.

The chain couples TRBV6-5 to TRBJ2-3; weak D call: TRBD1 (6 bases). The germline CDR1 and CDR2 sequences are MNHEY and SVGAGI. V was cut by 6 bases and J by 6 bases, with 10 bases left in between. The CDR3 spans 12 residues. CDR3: CASRQGADTQYF. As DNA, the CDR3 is TGTGCCAGCAGACAGGGAGCCGATACGCAGTATTTT.

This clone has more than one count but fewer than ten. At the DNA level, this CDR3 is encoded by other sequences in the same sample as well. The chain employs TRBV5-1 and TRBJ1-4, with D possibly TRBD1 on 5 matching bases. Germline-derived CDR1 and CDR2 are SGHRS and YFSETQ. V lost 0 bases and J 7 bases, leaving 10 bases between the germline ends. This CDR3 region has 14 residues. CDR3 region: CASSLGTGGEKLFF. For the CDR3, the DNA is TGCGCCAGCAGCTTGGGAACAGGTGGTGAAAAACTGTTTTTT.

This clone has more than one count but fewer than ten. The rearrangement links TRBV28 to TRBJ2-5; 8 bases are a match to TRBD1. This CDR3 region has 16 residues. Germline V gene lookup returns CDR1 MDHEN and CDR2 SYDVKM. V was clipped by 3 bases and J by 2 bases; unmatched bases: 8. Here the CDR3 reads CASSFYRGSIQETQYF. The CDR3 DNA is TGTGCCAGCAGTTTTTACAGGGGGAGTATACAAGAGACCCAGTACTTC.

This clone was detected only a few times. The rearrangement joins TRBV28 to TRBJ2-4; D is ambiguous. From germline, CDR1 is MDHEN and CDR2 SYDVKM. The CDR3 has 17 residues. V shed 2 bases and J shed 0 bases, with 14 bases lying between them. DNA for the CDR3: TGTGCCAGCAGTTTAGCGGCTAAAGGCGTAGCCAAAAACATTCAGTACTTC. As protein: CASSLAAKGVAKNIQYF.

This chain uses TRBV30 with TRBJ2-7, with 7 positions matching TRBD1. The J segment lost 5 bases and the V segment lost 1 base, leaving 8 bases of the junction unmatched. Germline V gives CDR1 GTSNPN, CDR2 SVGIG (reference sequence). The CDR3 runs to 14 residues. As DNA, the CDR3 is TGTGCCTGGAGTGACCCAGGGGGAAGGAACGAGCAGTACTTC. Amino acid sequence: CAWSDPGGRNEQYF.

In DNA form, the CDR3 reads TGTGCCAGCAGCTCCCCCTTTACAGGGTCAGAGTCACCCCTCCACTTT. It specifies CASSSPFTGSESPLHF. This chain uses TRBV28 with TRBJ1-6; TRBD1 might be the D (6 bases). Trimming pared 6 bases from V and 10 bases from J, leaving 22 bases between. This CDR3 contains 16 residues. The germline CDR1 and CDR2 sequences are MDHEN and SYDVKM. Variable domain in full (rest from reference TRBV28 and TRBJ1-6): DVKVTQSSRYLVKRTGEKVFLECVQDMDHENMFWYRQDPGLGLRLIYFSYDVKMKEKGDIPEGYSVSREKKERFSLILESASTNQTSMYLCASSSPFTGSESPLHFGNGTRLTVT.

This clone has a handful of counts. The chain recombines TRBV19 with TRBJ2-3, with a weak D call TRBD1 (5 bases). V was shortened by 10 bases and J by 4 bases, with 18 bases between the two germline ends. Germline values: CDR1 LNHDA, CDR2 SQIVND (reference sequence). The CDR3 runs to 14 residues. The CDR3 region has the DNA TGTGCCACCGGCTGGGCAGGGATCCCAGATACGCAGTATTTT. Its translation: CATGWAGIPDTQYF.

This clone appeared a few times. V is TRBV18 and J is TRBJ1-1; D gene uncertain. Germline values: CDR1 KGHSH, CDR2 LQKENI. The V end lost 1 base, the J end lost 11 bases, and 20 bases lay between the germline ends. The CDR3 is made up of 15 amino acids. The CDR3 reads CASSPLADKAKVAFF. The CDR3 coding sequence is TGTGCCAGCTCACCACTGGCGGATAAGGCTAAGGTGGCTTTCTTT.